The 23 T cell receptor beta chains below were found in one sample sequenced in a study of cytomegalovirus exposure and HLA in healthy donors. Primers: 60 Vbeta forward and 13 Jbeta reverse. Generated by immunoSEQ multiplex PCR, the TCRdb table keeps only in-frame clones and is missing some. This sample's clone table lists under 120,000 clones. Sequenced input: PBMCs. These receptors came from a man aged 45 to 65 in good health and CMV-seronegative.

CDR3 in amino acids: CATWRGPQETQYF. For the CDR3, the DNA is TGTGCCACATGGAGGGGGCCTCAAGAGACCCAGTACTTC. The rearrangement joins TRBV2 to TRBJ2-5; the D gene is possibly TRBD1 (7 bases). CDR3 length: 13 amino acids. Germline assignment: CDR1 SNHLY and CDR2 FYNNEI. The V gene lost 10 bases and the J gene lost 2 bases, with 14 bases spanning the gap.

The chain couples TRBV4-1 to TRBJ2-3; TRBD2 aligns across 9 bases. Trimming cost V 1 base and J 4 bases; bases outside gene matches: 9. Germline CDR1 MGHRA, CDR2 YSYEKL. This CDR3 comprises 17 residues. Here the CDR3 reads CASSQVGGRALADTQYF. The CDR3 DNA sequence: TGCGCCAGCAGCCAAGTTGGCGGGAGGGCCCTCGCAGATACGCAGTATTTT.

The chain links TRBV10-3 to TRBJ2-3; TRBD1 agrees at 10 bases. The ends lost 2 bases at V and 5 bases at J; junction bases unmatched: 10. Germline loops: CDR1 ENHRY, CDR2 SYGVKD. This CDR3 contains 17 residues. The chain's CDR3 is CAISERRDRGLLDTQYF. The DNA of the CDR3 is TGTGCCATCAGTGAGCGTCGAGACAGGGGGCTTTTAGATACGCAGTATTTT.

The gene calls are TRBV11-2 and TRBJ1-2, with TRBD1 matching over 7 bases. J lost 4 bases, V lost 5 bases, and 4 bases had no gene match. This CDR3 spans 13 amino acids. Germline assignment: CDR1 SGHAT and CDR2 FQNNGV. The CDR3 nucleotides are TGTGCCAGCAGCCGGGGACAGCCCTATGGCTACACCTTC. This codes for CASSRGQPYGYTF.

This chain uses TRBV14 with TRBJ2-7; TRBD1 matches 11 bases. V was pared by 1 base and J by 7 bases, with 9 bases of the junction left unmatched. The CDR3 is made up of 16 amino acids. The germline V gene encodes CDR1 SGHDN and CDR2 FVKESK. The CDR3 sequence is CASSQGPGQGAGEQYF. CDR3 nucleotides: TGTGCCAGCAGCCAAGGCCCCGGACAGGGGGCAGGTGAGCAGTACTTC.

This chain joins TRBV28 and TRBJ1-5; D unresolved. Looked up from germline, CDR1 is MDHEN and CDR2 is SYDVKM. The CDR3 loop spans 14 amino acids. V gave up 1 base and J gave up 1 base, with 5 bases separating them. The CDR3 nucleotides read TGTGCCAGCAGTTTATCTGAGAGCAATCAGCCCCAGCATTTT. Amino acids: CASSLSESNQPQHF.

The chain combines TRBV4-3 with TRBJ1-1; no firm D call. Trimming took 3 bases from V and 4 from J, leaving 12 bases between them. CDR1 is LGHNA and CDR2 is YSLEER in the germline V gene. The CDR3 runs 14 residues. CDR3: CASSQESGSTEAFF. The CDR3 DNA reads TGCGCCAGCAGCCAGGAATCAGGTTCCACTGAAGCTTTCTTT.

V usage is TRBV6-5 and J usage is TRBJ1-1; possible D gene TRBD1, 5 bases. This CDR3 region has 16 residues. Germline V gives CDR1 MNHEY, CDR2 SVGAGI. Trimming shortened V by 2 bases and J by 3 bases, and 16 bases separated the two germline ends. CDR3 DNA sequence: TGTGCCAGCAGTTACACCGCAGGGTATGTTGACACTGAAGCTTTCTTT. Its protein product is CASSYTAGYVDTEAFF.

V gene TRBV7-9 combines with J gene TRBJ1-3; D may be TRBD1 (5 bases). The CDR3 runs to 15 residues. Trimming stripped 7 bases from V and 0 bases from J, with 13 bases between. CDR1 SEHNR and CDR2 FQNEAQ come from the germline V gene (reference sequence). The CDR3 here is CASTIGVLSGNTIYF. The CDR3 coding sequence is TGTGCCAGCACCATAGGGGTACTCTCTGGAAACACCATATATTTT.

The chain links TRBV7-2 to TRBJ1-2, with TRBD1 matching 7 bases. This CDR3 is built from 15 residues. The germline CDR1 and CDR2 sequences are SGHTA and FQGNSA. The junction had 5 bases not matched to a gene; V was cut back by 0 bases and J by 4 bases. In nucleotides, the CDR3 is TGTGCCAGCAGCTTAGCGACATGGGACAGCTATGGCTACACCTTC. It translates to CASSLATWDSYGYTF.

The chain carries TRBV5-4 and TRBJ2-7; 14 positions match TRBD2. The CDR3 sequence is 15 residues long. After removal of 2 bases from V and 6 bases from J, the junction contained 4 bases not matched to a gene. CDR1 is SGHNT and CDR2 is YYREEE in the germline V gene (reference sequence). CDR3 nucleotide sequence: TGTGCCAGCAGCTTACCGGGACTAGCGGGAGCCGAGCAGTACTTC. Its translation: CASSLPGLAGAEQYF.

The CDR3: CASSPYRANSYYGYTF. CDR3 DNA sequence: TGTGCCAGCAGCCCCTACAGGGCAAACTCCTACTATGGCTACACCTTC. The chain combines TRBV4-2 with TRBJ1-2, with TRBD1 as a possible D gene (6 bases). The V gene's germline CDR1 is LGHNA and CDR2 YNFKEQ. The CDR3 totals 16 residues. V was cut by 4 bases and J by 3 bases, with 18 bases left in between.

The chain is built from TRBV9 and TRBJ2-7; TRBD1 might be the D (6 bases). Germline loops: CDR1 SGDLS, CDR2 YYNGEE. The CDR3 runs to 15 residues. The ends were cut back, 0 bases at V and 2 bases at J, with 12 bases in the middle. The DNA of the CDR3 is TGTGCCAGCAGCGTAGCCCCAGGGGACACCTACGAGCAGTACTTC. The encoded protein is CASSVAPGDTYEQYF.

About this clone: Because the CDR3 is missing its conserved closing phenylalanine or tryptophan, this is likely a read error. The limits of the CDR3 on the DNA are not certain, so only TCRdb's listed CDR3 is given. The chain carries TRBV6-1 and TRBJ1-2; the D call TRBD1 from the table was never checked on the DNA. The CDR3 sequence runs 10 residues, both termini included. Germline-derived CDR1 and CDR2 are MNHNS and SASEGT. This CDR3 reads CATWDRGMRV.

The chain links TRBV6-4 to TRBJ1-5; no reliable D call. Germline V gene lookup returns CDR1 MRHNA and CDR2 SNTAGT. V lost 3 bases to trimming and J lost 0 bases, with 6 bases between them. The CDR3 length is 14 residues. In DNA form, the CDR3 reads TGTGCCAGCAGTGAACAGTATAGCAATCAGCCCCAGCATTTT. This codes for CASSEQYSNQPQHF.

The chain recombines TRBV5-1 with TRBJ2-7; 9 positions match TRBD2. Germline CDR1 is SGHRS and CDR2 is YFSETQ. V dropped 4 bases and J dropped 3; count of bases not matched to a gene: 8. The CDR3 contains 15 residues. The CDR3 DNA reads as TGCGCCAGCAGCGAGCGACTAGCGGACTACTACGAGCAGTACTTC. This encodes CASSERLADYYEQYF.

The chain carries TRBV19 and TRBJ2-5; D is unclear. Judging by the DNA end, TRBJ2-7 fits better; the J call may be wrong. The CDR3 totals 13 residues. The germline V gene encodes CDR1 LNHDA and CDR2 SQIVND (reference sequence). CDR3 residues: CASSMWDSYEQYF. As DNA, the CDR3 is TGTGCCAGTAGTATGTGGGACTCCTACGAGCAGTACTTC.

The chain is built from TRBV5-5 and TRBJ1-2; 8 bases map to TRBD1. Trimming at V came to 0 bases and at J to 7 bases, leaving 5 bases not matched to a gene. CDR3 length equals 14 residues. The germline V gene encodes CDR1 SGHKS and CDR2 YYEKEE (reference sequence). In nucleotides, the CDR3 is TGTGCCAGCAGCTTGGACGACAGGGGATTTGGCTACACCTTC. Its protein product is CASSLDDRGFGYTF.

The chain links TRBV19 to TRBJ2-6, with D perhaps matching TRBD2 (6 bases). This CDR3 is 15 amino acids long. Germline assignment: CDR1 LNHDA and CDR2 SQIVND (reference sequence). Trimming shortened V by 10 bases and J by 0 bases, and 13 bases separated the two germline ends. The CDR3 is CATTSGGSGANVLTF. The CDR3 nucleotides are TGTGCCACTACCTCCGGGGGCTCTGGGGCCAACGTCCTGACTTTC.

In DNA form, the CDR3 reads TGTGCCAGCAGCTTAGGAGGGACCGGGGAGCTGTTTTTT. This encodes CASSLGGTGELFF. This sequence joins TRBV11-3 and TRBJ2-2, with a weak D call TRBD2 (5 bases). The germline V gene has CDR1 SGHNT and CDR2 YENEEA. The CDR3 is 13 residues long. Deletions cut 1 base from V and 5 bases from J, with 5 bases between. Filled out from reference TRBV11-3 and TRBJ2-2, the complete variable domain reads EAGVVQSPRYKIIEKKQPVAFWCNPISGHNTLYWYLQNLGQGPELLIRYENEEAVDDSQLPKDRFSAERLKGVDSTLKIQPAELGDSAVYLCASSLGGTGELFFGEGSRLTVL.

V gene TRBV27 combines with J gene TRBJ1-1, with 7 bases matching TRBD1. CDR1 and CDR2 (germline): MNHEY, SMNVEV (reference sequence). V lost 6 bases, J lost 0 bases, and 10 bases stayed unmatched. This CDR3 region has 16 residues. CDR3: CASSLFGTDLNTEAFF. The CDR3 DNA reads TGTGCCAGCAGCCTTTTCGGGACAGACTTGAACACTGAAGCTTTCTTT.

V gene TRBV19 combines with J gene TRBJ2-2; TRBD1 is a possible D gene (5 bases). CDR3 length: 15 residues. Germline V gene data show CDR1 as LNHDA and CDR2 as SQIVND (reference sequence). Trimming removed 3 bases from V and 6 bases from J, with 14 bases in between. The CDR3 nucleotides read TGTGCCAGTAGTATTAATACAGGAATTGCCGGGGAGCTGTTTTTT. Protein sequence: CASSINTGIAGELFF.

The chain combines TRBV5-1 with TRBJ1-1; the D is unclear. The CDR3 has 13 residues. Germline values: CDR1 SGHRS, CDR2 YFSETQ. The V gene lost 0 bases and the J gene lost 10 bases, with 13 bases spanning the gap. The CDR3 DNA reads TGCGCCAGCAGCTTGGTTACAGACAATGGAGCTTTCTTT. Its translation: CASSLVTDNGAFF.